This paragraph reports one TCR beta chain. There are many counts of this clonotype. Its binding antigen is unknown. Base qualities were left out, and no much larger clone turns up one base away. The source of the sample is a study of neurological immune-mediated disorders (dated by TCRdb to between 2018 and 2021). At the level of the whole study: Among the roughly 34 multiple sclerosis patients, relapsing-remitting MS accounted for around 30 and secondary progressive MS accounted for 3. Using UMI-based sequencing, the study compared peripheral blood TCR-beta repertoires from patients with HTLV-I-associated myelopathy (HAM/TSP), patients with multiple sclerosis, and healthy controls. Alongside PBMC samples, the set of 80 to 130 TCR-beta libraries contained longitudinal samples, technical triplicates, and paired CD4+ and CD8+ T-cell subsets that had been sorted. Of the approximately 70 subjects in the cohort, around 15 were HAM/TSP patients, roughly 34 were multiple sclerosis patients, and around 20 were healthy controls. On the study overall, not on this receptor specifically: TCR clonal expansion was highest in HAM/TSP patients and lowest in MS patients, with MS patients falling below even healthy controls. Phylogenetic analysis grouped repertoires from 18 of 34 MS patients into a cluster of related CDR3 sequences, suggesting a possible repertoire-level signature. The MS cluster was not associated with any clinical or MRI features, and the authors stated that larger cohorts are needed. No identical CDR3 amino acid sequences were shared among expanded clones across subjects, suggesting private TCR-beta repertoires in all groups.

CDR1 and CDR2, looked up from the germline V gene, are SGHTA and FQGNSA. V is trimmed back by 3 bases and J by 1 base, and the junction contains 10 bases that no gene match accounts for. The CDR3 runs 17 residues from the cysteine to the phenylalanine. Only the CDR3 portion is preserved as DNA: 51 bases, with reading frame beginning at the first base. To synthesize cDNA, template-switch 5'RACE was performed with a primer carrying a 10-nucleotide random unique molecular identifier so that each TCR transcript was tagged. Every sequencing run yielded over 160 million TCR-beta sequences covering 15-18 subjects. Total RNA was extracted with the RNeasy kit. Using the KAPA Real-time Library Amplification kit, TCR-beta VDJ regions were amplified with primers for the TCR constant region and the 5'RACE anchor. Sample indexes and Illumina adaptors were added in a first PCR, and a second PCR then increased library yield. After purification with Ampure beads, the TCR product of roughly 650 bp was size-selected on a 2% E-gel SizeSelection system. Before pooling, library quality was assessed on a Bioanalyzer, concentration was determined with Qubit, and library quantification was performed with the Kapa Library Quantification kit. An Illumina HiSeq 2500 sequenced the libraries paired-end 2 x 150 bp. To increase sequence diversity, roughly 24-32% phiX was spiked into each library pool. The published analysis was carried out like this. The UMI-based MiGEC pipeline processed quality-filtered reads and removed over 80% of raw TCR sequences during error correction. IMGT germline references were used for aligning VDJ genes, and each clonotype was defined as a unique CDR3 amino acid sequence together with its V-J genes. Clonal expansion, Shannon diversity and CDR3 relatedness were evaluated with VDJtools (CalcPairwiseDistances, ClusterSamples), while phylogenetic trees were built in CLCbio workbench. Using coefficient-of-variation modelling across technical triplicates, the study counted a clone as expanded if it had at least 8 unique UMIs. The raw public data were reprocessed by TCRdb itself: fastp quality trimming at Q25, MiXCR clonotype calling, in-frame beta chains only. Every distinct CDR3 protein forms one entry, paired with its most common genes and DNA. The V and J calls follow TCRdb's processing rather than the paper's. This sample is represented by almost 85,000 distinct CDR3 sequences; 2% to 3% of them were singletons. The ten most abundant clones make up 1.1% of the sample.

For the unsorted PBMC libraries, 2 million PBMCs were stored in RNAlater at -80 degrees C until RNA extraction and were used to generate the libraries. The multiple sclerosis patients were enrolled in a US clinical protocol that used magnetic resonance imaging to evaluate disease progression. Peripheral blood was subjected to Ficoll-Hypaque density gradient centrifugation to isolate PBMCs, which were then cryopreserved in liquid nitrogen. Input material: PBMCs. The rearrangement combines TRBV7-2 with TRBJ1-1; the central 8 bases match TRBD1. The receptor comes from a woman aged 25 to 39 with multiple sclerosis. The bases are TGTGCCAGCAGCTTCGGACAGGGCCAGACTCCGAACACTGAAGCTTTCTTT. This yields the protein CASSFGQGQTPNTEAFF. Here the CDR3 is joined to the reference TRBV7-2 and TRBJ1-1 genes, and the full variable domain is: GAGVSQSPSNKVTEKGKDVELRCDPISGHTALYWYRQSLGQGLEFLIYFQGNSAPDKSGLPSDRFSAERTGGSVSTLTIQRTQQEDSAVYLCASSFGQGQTPNTEAFFGQGTRLTVV.